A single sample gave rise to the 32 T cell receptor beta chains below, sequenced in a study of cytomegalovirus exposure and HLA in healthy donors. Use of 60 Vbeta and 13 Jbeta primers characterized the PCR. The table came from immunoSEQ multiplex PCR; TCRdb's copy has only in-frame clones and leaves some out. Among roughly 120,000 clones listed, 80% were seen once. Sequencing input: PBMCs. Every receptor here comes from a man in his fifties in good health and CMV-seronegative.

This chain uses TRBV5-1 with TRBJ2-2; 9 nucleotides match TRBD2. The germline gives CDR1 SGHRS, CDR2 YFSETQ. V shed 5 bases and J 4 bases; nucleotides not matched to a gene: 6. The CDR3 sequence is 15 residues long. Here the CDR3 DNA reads TGCGCCAGCAGACTTAGCGGGAGAAGCACCGGGGAGCTGTTTTTT. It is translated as CASRLSGRSTGELFF.

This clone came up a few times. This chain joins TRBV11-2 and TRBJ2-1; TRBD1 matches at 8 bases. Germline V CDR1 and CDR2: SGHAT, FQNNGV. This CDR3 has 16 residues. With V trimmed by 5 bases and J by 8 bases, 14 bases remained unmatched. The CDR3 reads CASSPTLDRAGDEQFF. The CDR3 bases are TGTGCCAGCAGCCCCACATTGGACAGGGCCGGCGATGAGCAGTTCTTC.

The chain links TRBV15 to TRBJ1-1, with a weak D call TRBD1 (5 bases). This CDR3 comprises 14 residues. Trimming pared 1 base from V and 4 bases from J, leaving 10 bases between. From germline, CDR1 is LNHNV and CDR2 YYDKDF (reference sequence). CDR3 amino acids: CATSRAGVGTEAFF. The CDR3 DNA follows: TGTGCCACCAGCAGAGCGGGGGTGGGCACTGAAGCTTTCTTT.

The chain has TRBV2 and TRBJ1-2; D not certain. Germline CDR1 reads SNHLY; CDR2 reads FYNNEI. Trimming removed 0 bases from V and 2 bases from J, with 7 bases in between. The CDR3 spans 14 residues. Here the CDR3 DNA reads TGTGCCAGCAGTGAAGCTTGGAGAAACTATGGCTACACCTTC. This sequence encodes CASSEAWRNYGYTF.

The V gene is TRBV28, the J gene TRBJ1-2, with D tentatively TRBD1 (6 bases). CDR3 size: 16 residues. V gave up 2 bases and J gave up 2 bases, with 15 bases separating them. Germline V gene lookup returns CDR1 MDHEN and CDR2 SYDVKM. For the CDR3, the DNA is TGTGCCAGCAGTTTAGGTGGGGGGGCAGGGAACTATGGCTACACCTTC. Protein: CASSLGGGAGNYGYTF.

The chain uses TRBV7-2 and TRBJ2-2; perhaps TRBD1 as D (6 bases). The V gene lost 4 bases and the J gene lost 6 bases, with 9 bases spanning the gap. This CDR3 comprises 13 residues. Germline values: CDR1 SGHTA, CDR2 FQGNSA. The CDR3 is CASSYRDAGELFF. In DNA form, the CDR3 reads TGTGCCAGCAGCTACAGGGACGCCGGGGAGCTGTTTTTT.

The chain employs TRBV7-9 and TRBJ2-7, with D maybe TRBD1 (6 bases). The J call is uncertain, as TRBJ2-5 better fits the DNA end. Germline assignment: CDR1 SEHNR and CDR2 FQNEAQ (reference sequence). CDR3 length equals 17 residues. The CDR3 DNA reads TGTGCCAGCAGCTTACCCGAGGACAGCCCCTTGAGGGAGACCCAGTACTTC. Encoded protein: CASSLPEDSPLRETQYF.

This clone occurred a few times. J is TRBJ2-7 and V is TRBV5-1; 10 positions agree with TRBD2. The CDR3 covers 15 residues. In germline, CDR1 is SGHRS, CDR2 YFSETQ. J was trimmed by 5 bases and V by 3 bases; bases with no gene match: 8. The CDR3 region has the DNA TGCGCCAGCAGCTCACGGGGGACTAGCGTTGACGAGCAGTACTTC. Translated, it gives CASSSRGTSVDEQYF.

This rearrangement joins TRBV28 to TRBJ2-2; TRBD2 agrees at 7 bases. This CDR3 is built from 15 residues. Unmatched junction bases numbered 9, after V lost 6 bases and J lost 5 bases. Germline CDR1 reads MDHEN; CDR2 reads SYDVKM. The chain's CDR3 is CASRLRREITGELFF. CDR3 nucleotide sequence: TGTGCCAGCAGACTGAGGCGGGAGATTACCGGGGAGCTGTTTTTT. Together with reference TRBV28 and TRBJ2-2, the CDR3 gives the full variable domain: DVKVTQSSRYLVKRTGEKVFLECVQDMDHENMFWYRQDPGLGLRLIYFSYDVKMKEKGDIPEGYSVSREKKERFSLILESASTNQTSMYLCASRLRREITGELFFGEGSRLTVL.

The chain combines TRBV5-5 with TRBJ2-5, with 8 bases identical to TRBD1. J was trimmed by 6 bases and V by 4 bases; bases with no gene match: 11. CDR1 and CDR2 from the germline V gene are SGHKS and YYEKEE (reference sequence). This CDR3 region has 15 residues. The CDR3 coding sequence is TGTGCCAGCAGCCCTAACGAGGGACAGGATCAGACCCAGTACTTC. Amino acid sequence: CASSPNEGQDQTQYF.

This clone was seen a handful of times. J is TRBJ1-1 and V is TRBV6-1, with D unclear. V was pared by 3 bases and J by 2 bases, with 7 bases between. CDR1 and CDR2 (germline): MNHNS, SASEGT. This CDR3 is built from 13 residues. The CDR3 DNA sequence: TGTGCCAGCAGTGATCGTAGAAACACTGAAGCTTTCTTT. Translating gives CASSDRRNTEAFF.

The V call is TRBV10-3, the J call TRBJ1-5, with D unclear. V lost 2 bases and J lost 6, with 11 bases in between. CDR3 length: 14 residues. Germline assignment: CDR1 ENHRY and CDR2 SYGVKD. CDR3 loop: CAISEETVIQPQHF. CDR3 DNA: TGTGCCATCAGTGAGGAAACGGTCATTCAGCCCCAGCATTTT.

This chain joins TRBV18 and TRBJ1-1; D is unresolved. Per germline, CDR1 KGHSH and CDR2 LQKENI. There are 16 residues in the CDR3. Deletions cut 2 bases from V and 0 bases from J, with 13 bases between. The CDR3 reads CASSPYSPPLNTEAFF. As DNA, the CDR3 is TGTGCCAGCTCACCATACTCTCCTCCACTGAACACTGAAGCTTTCTTT.

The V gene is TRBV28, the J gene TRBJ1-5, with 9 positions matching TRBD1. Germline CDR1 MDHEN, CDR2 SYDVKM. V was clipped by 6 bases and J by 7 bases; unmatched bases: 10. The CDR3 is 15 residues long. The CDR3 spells CASRKGQGNWQPQHF. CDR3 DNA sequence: TGTGCCAGCAGGAAAGGACAGGGGAATTGGCAGCCCCAGCATTTT.

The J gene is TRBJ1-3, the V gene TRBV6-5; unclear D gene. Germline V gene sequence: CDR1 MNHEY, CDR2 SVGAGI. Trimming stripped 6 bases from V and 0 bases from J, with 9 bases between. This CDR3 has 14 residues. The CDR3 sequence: CASRIAYSGNTIYF. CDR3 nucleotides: TGTGCCAGCAGGATAGCTTACTCTGGAAACACCATATATTTT.

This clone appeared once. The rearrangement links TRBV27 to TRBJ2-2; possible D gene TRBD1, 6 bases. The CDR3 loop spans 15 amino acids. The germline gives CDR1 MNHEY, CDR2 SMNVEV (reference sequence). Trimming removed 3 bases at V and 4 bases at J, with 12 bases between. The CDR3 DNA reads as TGTGCCAGCAGTTTCAGGGGCGGCGGCACCGGGGAGCTGTTTTTT. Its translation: CASSFRGGGTGELFF.

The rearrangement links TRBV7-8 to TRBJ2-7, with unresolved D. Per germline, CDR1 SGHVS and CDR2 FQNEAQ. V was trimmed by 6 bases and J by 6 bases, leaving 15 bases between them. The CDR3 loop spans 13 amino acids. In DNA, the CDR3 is TGTGCCAGCAGGCTCTCCCTAGTGGGCGAGCAGTACTTC. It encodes CASRLSLVGEQYF.

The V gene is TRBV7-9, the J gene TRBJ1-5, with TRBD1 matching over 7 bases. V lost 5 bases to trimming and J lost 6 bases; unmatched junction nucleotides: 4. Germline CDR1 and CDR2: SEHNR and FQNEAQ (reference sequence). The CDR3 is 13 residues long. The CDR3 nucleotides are TGTGCCAGCAGCCGCCAGGGGGTTCAGCCCCAGCATTTT. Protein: CASSRQGVQPQHF.

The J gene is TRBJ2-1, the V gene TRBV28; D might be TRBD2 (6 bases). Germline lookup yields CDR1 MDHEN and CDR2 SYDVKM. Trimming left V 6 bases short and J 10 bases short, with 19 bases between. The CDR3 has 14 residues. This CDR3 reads CASRTRAGRGEQFF. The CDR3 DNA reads TGTGCCAGCAGGACTCGTGCGGGACGAGGCGAGCAGTTCTTC.

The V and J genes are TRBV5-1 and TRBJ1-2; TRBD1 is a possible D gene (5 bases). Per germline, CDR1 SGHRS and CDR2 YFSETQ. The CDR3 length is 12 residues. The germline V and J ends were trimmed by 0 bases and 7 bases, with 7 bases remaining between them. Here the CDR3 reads CASSLVGAGYTF. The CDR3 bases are TGCGCCAGCAGCTTGGTAGGGGCTGGCTACACCTTC.

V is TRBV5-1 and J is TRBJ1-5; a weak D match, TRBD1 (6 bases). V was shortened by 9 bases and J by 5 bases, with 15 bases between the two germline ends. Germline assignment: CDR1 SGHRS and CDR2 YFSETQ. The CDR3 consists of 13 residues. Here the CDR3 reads CATAAGADQPQHF. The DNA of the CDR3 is TGCGCCACCGCGGCAGGGGCGGATCAGCCCCAGCATTTT.

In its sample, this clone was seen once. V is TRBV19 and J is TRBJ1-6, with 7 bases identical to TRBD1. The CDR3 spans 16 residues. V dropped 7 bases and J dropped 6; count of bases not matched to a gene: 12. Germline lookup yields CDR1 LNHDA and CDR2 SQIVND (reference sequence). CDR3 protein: CASTTPGQLLNSPLHF. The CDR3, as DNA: TGTGCCAGTACCACCCCGGGACAGCTTCTTAATTCACCCCTCCACTTT.

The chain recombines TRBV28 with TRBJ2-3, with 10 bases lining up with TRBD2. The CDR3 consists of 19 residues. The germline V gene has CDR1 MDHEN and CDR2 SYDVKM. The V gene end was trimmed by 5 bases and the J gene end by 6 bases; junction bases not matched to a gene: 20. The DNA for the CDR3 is TGTGCCAGCAGTCCTCCGGTGGGCCGCAGCGGGGGGGGCTGGGATACGCAGTATTTT. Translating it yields CASSPPVGRSGGGWDTQYF.

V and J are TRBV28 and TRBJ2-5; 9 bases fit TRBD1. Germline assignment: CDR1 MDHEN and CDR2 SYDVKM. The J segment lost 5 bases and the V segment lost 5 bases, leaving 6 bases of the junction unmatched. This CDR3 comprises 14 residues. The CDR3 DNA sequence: TGTGCCAGCAGTCGGGACAGGGATGGCGAGACCCAGTACTTC. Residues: CASSRDRDGETQYF.

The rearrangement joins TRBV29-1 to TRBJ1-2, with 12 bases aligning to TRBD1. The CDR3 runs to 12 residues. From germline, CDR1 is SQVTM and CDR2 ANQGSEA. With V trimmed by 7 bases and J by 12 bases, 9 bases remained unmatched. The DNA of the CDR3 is TGCAGCGCCTTCAAAGGGACAGGGGGCAACACCTTC. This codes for CSAFKGTGGNTF.

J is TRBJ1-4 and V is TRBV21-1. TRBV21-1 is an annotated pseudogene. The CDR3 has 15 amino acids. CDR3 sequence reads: CASSKGREKDKKLFF. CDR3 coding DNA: TGTGCCAGCAGCAAAGGGAGGGAGAAGGATAAAAAACTGTTTTTT.

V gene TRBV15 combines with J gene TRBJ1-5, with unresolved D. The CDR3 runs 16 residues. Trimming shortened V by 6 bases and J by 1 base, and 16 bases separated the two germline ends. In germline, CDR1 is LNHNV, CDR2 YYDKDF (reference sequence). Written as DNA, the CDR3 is TGTGCCACCAGGTCCGGGCAGCGGTCGAGCAATCAGCCCCAGCATTTT. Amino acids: CATRSGQRSSNQPQHF. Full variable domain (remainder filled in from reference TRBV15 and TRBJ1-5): DAMVIQNPRYQVTQFGKPVTLSCSQTLNHNVMYWYQQKSSQAPKLLFHYYDKDFNNEADTPDNFQSRRPNTSFCFLDIRSPGLGDTAMYLCATRSGQRSSNQPQHFGDGTRLSIL.

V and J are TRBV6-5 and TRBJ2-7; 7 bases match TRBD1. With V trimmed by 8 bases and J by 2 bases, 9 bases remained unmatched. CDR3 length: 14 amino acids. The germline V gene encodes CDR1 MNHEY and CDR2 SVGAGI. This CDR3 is CASGSGDRTYEQYF. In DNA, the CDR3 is TGTGCCAGCGGCTCCGGGGACAGAACCTACGAGCAGTACTTC.

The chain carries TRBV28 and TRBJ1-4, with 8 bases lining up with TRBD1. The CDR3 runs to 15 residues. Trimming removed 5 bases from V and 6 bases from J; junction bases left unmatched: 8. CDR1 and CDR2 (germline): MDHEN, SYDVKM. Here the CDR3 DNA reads TGTGCCAGCAGTCCCCGGACAGGGAGTGATGAAAAACTGTTTTTT. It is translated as CASSPRTGSDEKLFF.

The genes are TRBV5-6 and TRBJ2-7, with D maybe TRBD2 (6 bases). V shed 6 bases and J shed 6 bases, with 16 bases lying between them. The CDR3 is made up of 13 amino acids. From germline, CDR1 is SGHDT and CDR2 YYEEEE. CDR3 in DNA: TGTGCCAGCACCGCGGAGGGGCGGGGCGAGCAGTACTTC. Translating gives CASTAEGRGEQYF. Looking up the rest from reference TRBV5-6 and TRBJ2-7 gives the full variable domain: DAGVTQSPTHLIKTRGQQVTLRCSPKSGHDTVSWYQQALGQGPQFIFQYYEEEERQRGNFPDRFSGHQFPNYSSELNVNALLLGDSALYLCASTAEGRGEQYFGPGTRLTVT.

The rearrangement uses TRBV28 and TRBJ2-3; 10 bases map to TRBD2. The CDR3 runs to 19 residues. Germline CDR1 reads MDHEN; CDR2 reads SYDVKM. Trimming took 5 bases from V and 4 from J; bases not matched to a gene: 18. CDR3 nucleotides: TGTGCCAGCAGTAGGGTAAAGGGCGCTAGCGGGAGTCTCGCAGATACGCAGTATTTT. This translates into CASSRVKGASGSLADTQYF.

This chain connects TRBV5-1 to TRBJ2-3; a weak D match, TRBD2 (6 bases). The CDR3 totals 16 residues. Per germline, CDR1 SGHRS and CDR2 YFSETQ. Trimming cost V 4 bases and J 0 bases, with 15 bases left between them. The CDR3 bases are TGCGCCAGCAGCCCGTCCGGGAGCGTGAGCACAGATACGCAGTATTTT. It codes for CASSPSGSVSTDTQYF.